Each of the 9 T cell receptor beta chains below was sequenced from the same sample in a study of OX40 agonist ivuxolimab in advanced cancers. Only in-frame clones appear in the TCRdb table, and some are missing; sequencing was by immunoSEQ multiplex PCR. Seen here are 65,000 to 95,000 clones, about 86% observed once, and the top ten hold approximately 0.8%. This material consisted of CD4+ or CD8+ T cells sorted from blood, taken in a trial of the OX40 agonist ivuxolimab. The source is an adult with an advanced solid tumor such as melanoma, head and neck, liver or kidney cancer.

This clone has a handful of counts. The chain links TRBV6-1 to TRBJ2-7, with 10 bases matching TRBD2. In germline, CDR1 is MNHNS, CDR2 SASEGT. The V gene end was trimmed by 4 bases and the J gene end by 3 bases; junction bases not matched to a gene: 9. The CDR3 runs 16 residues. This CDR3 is CASSGRSSGRLYEQYF. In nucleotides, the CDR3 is TGTGCCAGCAGTGGGCGAAGTAGCGGGAGGCTCTACGAGCAGTACTTC.

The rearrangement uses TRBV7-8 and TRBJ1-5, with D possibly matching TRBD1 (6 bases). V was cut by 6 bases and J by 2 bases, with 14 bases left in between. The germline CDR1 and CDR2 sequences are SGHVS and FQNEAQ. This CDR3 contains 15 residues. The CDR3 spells CASRNDRSGNQPQHF. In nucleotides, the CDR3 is TGTGCCAGCAGGAATGACAGGTCTGGCAATCAGCCCCAGCATTTT.

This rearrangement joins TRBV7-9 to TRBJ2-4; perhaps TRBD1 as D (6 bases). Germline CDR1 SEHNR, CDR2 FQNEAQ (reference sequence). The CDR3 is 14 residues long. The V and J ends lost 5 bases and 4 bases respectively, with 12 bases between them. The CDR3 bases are TGTGCCAGCAGCAGCCGGGACAATAAAAACATTCAGTACTTC. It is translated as CASSSRDNKNIQYF.

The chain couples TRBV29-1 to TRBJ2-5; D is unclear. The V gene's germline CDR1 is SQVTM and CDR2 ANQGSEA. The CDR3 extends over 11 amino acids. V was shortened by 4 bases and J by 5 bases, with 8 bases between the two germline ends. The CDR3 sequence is CSVGAMETQYF. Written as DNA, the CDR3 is TGCAGCGTTGGGGCGATGGAGACCCAGTACTTC.

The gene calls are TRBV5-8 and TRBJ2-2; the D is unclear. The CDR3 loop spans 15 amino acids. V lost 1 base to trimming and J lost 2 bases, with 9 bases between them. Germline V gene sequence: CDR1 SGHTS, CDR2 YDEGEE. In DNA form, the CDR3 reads TGTGCCAGCAGCTTGTGGCTCGAAAACACCGGGGAGCTGTTTTTT. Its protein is CASSLWLENTGELFF.

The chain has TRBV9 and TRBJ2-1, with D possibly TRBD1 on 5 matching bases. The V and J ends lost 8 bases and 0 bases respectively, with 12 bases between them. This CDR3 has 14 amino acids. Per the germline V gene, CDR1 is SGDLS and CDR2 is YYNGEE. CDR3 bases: TGTGCCAGTTCTAGGGGTAGCTCCTACAATGAGCAGTTCTTC. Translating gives CASSRGSSYNEQFF.

The CDR3 nucleotides are TGTGCCAGCAGCGCGCTGGGGACAGTCTCCACCGGGGAGCTGTTTTTT. It translates to CASSALGTVSTGELFF. V usage is TRBV9 and J usage is TRBJ2-2, with 7 nucleotides matching TRBD1. Germline CDR1 is SGDLS and CDR2 is YYNGEE. With V trimmed by 3 bases and J by 4 bases, 9 bases remained unmatched. The CDR3 totals 16 residues. Full variable domain (remainder filled in from reference TRBV9 and TRBJ2-2): DSGVTQTPKHLITATGQRVTLRCSPRSGDLSVYWYQQSLDQGLQFLIQYYNGEERAKGNILERFSAQQFPDLHSELNLSSLELGDSALYFCASSALGTVSTGELFFGEGSRLTVL.

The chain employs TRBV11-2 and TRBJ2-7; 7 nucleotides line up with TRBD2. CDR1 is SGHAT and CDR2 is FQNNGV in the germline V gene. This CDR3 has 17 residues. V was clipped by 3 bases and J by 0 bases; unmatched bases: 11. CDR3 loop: CASSFSFVGGSSYEQYF. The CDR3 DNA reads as TGTGCCAGCAGCTTTTCTTTCGTTGGCGGGAGCTCCTACGAGCAGTACTTC.

The CDR3 spells CASSLGLLRTSGIPYEQYF. The DNA of the CDR3 is TGTGCCAGCAGCTTAGGGCTCCTCAGGACTAGCGGGATCCCCTACGAGCAGTACTTC. The gene calls are TRBV7-8 and TRBJ2-7; TRBD2 matches 12 bases. V shed 1 base, J shed 2 bases, and the junction held 12 bases outside the gene matches. CDR1 is SGHVS, CDR2 FQNEAQ, per germline. There are 19 residues in the CDR3.